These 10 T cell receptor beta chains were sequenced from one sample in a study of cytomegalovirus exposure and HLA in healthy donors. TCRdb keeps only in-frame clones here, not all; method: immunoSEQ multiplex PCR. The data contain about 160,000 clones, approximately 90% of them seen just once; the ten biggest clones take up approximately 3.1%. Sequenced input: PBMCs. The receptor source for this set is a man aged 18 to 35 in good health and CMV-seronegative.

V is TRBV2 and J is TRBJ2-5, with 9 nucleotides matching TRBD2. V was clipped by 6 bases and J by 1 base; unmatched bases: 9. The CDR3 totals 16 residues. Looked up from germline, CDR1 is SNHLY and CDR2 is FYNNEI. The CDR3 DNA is TGTGCCAGCAGAAAGCCGGGACTAGCAGCCCAAGAGACCCAGTACTTC. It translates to CASRKPGLAAQETQYF.

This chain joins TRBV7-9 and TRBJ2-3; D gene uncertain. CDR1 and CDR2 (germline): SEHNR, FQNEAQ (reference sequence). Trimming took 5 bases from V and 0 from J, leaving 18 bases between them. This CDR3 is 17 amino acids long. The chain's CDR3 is CASSPTVEQSSTDTQYF. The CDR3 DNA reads TGTGCCAGCAGCCCCACCGTTGAACAGTCTAGCACAGATACGCAGTATTTT.

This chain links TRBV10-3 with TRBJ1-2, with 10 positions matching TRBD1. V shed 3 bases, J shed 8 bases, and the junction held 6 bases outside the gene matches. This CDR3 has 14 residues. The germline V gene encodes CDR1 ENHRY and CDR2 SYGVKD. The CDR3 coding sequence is TGTGCCATCAGTGAAGGGGAGGACAGGGGGGGCTACACCTTC. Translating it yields CAISEGEDRGGYTF.

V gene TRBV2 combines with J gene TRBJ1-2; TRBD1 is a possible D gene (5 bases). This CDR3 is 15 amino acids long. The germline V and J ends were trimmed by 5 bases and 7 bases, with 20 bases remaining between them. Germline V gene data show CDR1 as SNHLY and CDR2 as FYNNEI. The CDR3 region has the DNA TGTGCCAGCAGTTCGGGTGCCAGGGTTCATGGTGGCTACACCTTC. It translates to CASSSGARVHGGYTF.

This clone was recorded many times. The CDR3 bases are TGTGCCAGCAGCTCCCTGACTAGCCCCTACGAGCAGTACTTC. It is translated as CASSSLTSPYEQYF. V is TRBV5-4 and J is TRBJ2-7, with 7 bases matching TRBD2. Trimming cost V 3 bases and J 2 bases; bases outside gene matches: 5. CDR3 length: 14 amino acids. From germline, CDR1 is SGHNT and CDR2 YYREEE (reference sequence).

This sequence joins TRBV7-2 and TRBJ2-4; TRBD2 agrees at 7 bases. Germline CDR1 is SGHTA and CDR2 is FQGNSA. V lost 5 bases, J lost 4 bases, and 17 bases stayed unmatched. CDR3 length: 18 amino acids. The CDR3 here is CASSQTGGLAGAKNIQYF. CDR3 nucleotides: TGTGCCAGCAGCCAAACTGGTGGTTTGGCGGGAGCAAAAAACATTCAGTACTTC.

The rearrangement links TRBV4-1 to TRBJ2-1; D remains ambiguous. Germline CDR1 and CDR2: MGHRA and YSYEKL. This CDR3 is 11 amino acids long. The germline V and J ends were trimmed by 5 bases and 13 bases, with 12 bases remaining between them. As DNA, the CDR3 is TGCGCCAGCAGCGGTCTAGATGGACAGTTCTTC. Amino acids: CASSGLDGQFF.

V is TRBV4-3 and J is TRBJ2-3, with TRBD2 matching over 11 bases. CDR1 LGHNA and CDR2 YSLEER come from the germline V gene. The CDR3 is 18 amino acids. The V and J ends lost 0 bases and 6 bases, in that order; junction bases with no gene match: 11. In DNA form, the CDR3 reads TGCGCCAGCAGCCAAGAATGGCAACTAGCGGGAGCAGCGGATACGCAGTATTTT. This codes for CASSQEWQLAGAADTQYF.

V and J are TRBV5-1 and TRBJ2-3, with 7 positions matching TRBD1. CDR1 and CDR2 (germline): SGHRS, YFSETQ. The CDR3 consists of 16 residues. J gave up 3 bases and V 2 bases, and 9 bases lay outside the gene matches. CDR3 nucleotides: TGCGCCAGCAGCTTAGTTCGACAGGGTGGAACAGATACGCAGTATTTT. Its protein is CASSLVRQGGTDTQYF. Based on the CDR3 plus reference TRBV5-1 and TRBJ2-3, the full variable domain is KAGVTQTPRYLIKTRGQQVTLSCSPISGHRSVSWYQQTPGQGLQFLFEYFSETQRNKGNFPGRFSGRQFSNSRSEMNVSTLELGDSALYLCASSLVRQGGTDTQYFGPGTRLTVL.

The CDR3 DNA sequence: TGTGCCAGCAGGAGTGGACTCCTCTCCTACGAGCAGTACGTC. Its protein is CASRSGLLSYEQYV. This chain connects TRBV27 to TRBJ2-7; D possibly corresponds to TRBD2 (5 bases). V gave up 6 bases and J gave up 0 bases, with 12 bases separating them. Germline V gives CDR1 MNHEY, CDR2 SMNVEV (reference sequence). CDR3 length: 14 amino acids.